Following are 11 T cell receptor beta chains from one sample sequenced in a study of blood T cell repertoires in COVID-19 (dated by TCRdb to 2019 to 2021). Libraries were prepared through the immunoSEQ multiplex PCR assay. Entries here come from immuneACCESS through TCRdb and include only in-frame sequences with V and J called. Some clones fail to appear in such tables; in the studies checked, an unresolved V gene covers under half of the shortfall, and the cause of the remainder is unknown. Present in this sample are 250,000 to 350,000 clones, more than 75% of which were seen just once. The ten largest clones represent 2% to 3% of the sample. Sequenced: PBMCs or T cells enriched from blood (not recorded which). Receptors were obtained from a man aged 55 to 70 who had recovered from COVID-19.

The chain carries TRBV7-2 and TRBJ2-5; 7 bases line up with TRBD1. After removal of 6 bases from V and 3 bases from J, the junction contained 7 bases not matched to a gene. Germline assignment: CDR1 SGHTA and CDR2 FQGNSA. CDR3 size: 14 residues. The CDR3 here is CASRAGTAEETQYF. CDR3 coding DNA: TGTGCCAGCAGAGCCGGGACAGCGGAAGAGACCCAGTACTTC.

The genes are TRBV6-6 and TRBJ1-4, with 9 bases aligning to TRBD1. The CDR3 runs to 16 residues. The germline CDR1 and CDR2 sequences are MNHNY and SVGAGI (reference sequence). Trimming cost V 7 bases and J 5 bases; bases outside gene matches: 11. This CDR3 reads CASTLTQDRGNEKLFF. The CDR3, as DNA: TGTGCCAGCACCCTCACTCAGGACAGGGGAAATGAAAAACTGTTTTTT.

The rearrangement uses TRBV2 and TRBJ2-7; 11 bases are shared with TRBD1. The length of the CDR3 is 14 residues. V was clipped by 5 bases and J by 7 bases; unmatched bases: 7. Looked up from germline, CDR1 is SNHLY and CDR2 is FYNNEI. CDR3 region: CASSREDRGHEQYF. As DNA, the CDR3 is TGTGCCAGCAGTAGGGAGGACAGGGGGCATGAGCAGTACTTC.

This chain joins TRBV10-3 and TRBJ2-7, with D perhaps matching TRBD1 (7 bases). V was trimmed by 8 bases and J by 0 bases, leaving 11 bases between them. The length of the CDR3 is 13 residues. CDR1 and CDR2 from the germline V gene are ENHRY and SYGVKD. The CDR3 DNA is TGTGCCATCGCGGGACAGTACTCCTACGAGCAGTACTTC. Protein sequence: CAIAGQYSYEQYF.

The DNA of the CDR3 is TGTGCCTCAACTTCGACTAGCGATTACTACGAGCAGTACTTC. This sequence encodes CASTSTSDYYEQYF. This sequence joins TRBV6-5 and TRBJ2-7; the match to TRBD2 covers 8 bases. The germline V gene has CDR1 MNHEY and CDR2 SVGAGI. This CDR3 is 14 amino acids long. J was trimmed by 3 bases and V by 11 bases; bases with no gene match: 12.

The chain recombines TRBV3-1 (or the pseudogene TRBV3-2) with TRBJ2-4; 10 positions match TRBD1. The CDR3 spans 16 residues. The V segment lost 5 bases and the J segment 1 base; nucleotides outside the gene matches: 5. CDR1 and CDR2 from the germline V gene are LGHDT and YNNKEL (reference sequence). The CDR3 region is CASSRTGGTAKNIQYF. CDR3 nucleotide sequence: TGTGCCAGCAGCAGGACAGGGGGGACTGCCAAAAACATTCAGTACTTC.

V and J are TRBV7-8 and TRBJ1-2; 10 nucleotides agree with TRBD1. V shed 2 bases, J shed 8 bases, and the junction held 14 bases outside the gene matches. This CDR3 has 17 residues. CDR1 is SGHVS, CDR2 FQNEAQ, per germline. The CDR3 coding sequence is TGTGCCAGCAGCTTAATAGGGGGACAGGGGCTGCTCCAGGGCTACACCTTC. It encodes CASSLIGGQGLLQGYTF.

The rearrangement uses TRBV7-9 and TRBJ2-1, with D maybe TRBD1 (6 bases). The CDR3 contains 16 residues. V dropped 4 bases and J dropped 6 bases, with 19 bases sitting between them. The germline V gene has CDR1 SEHNR and CDR2 FQNEAQ (reference sequence). CDR3: CASSSREGGRGNEQFF. CDR3 nucleotide sequence: TGTGCCAGCAGCTCCAGAGAAGGGGGACGGGGCAATGAGCAGTTCTTC.

The V call is TRBV4-2, the J call TRBJ2-1; weak D call: TRBD2 (7 bases). Germline V gene lookup returns CDR1 LGHNA and CDR2 YNFKEQ. V was cut by 0 bases and J by 5 bases, with 23 bases left in between. This CDR3 has 19 amino acids. The CDR3 loop reads CASSQDGSISGTTDNEQFF. The CDR3 DNA reads TGTGCCAGCAGCCAAGATGGAAGCATAAGCGGGACAACGGACAATGAGCAGTTCTTC.

This rearrangement joins TRBV3-1 (or the pseudogene TRBV3-2) to TRBJ2-3; D is unclear. Germline V gene sequence: CDR1 LGHDT, CDR2 YNNKEL (reference sequence). CDR3 size: 12 residues. V lost 1 base, J lost 5 bases, and 4 bases lay in between. The CDR3 protein is CASSQVIDTQYF. In DNA, the CDR3 is TGTGCCAGCAGCCAAGTCATAGATACGCAGTATTTT.

V and J are TRBV28 and TRBJ2-3; D gene unclear. Trimming removed 10 bases at V and 3 bases at J, with 5 bases between. Looked up from germline, CDR1 is MDHEN and CDR2 is SYDVKM. This CDR3 is 10 amino acids long. CDR3 loop: CAIPTDTQYF. CDR3 in DNA: TGTGCCATCCCGACAGATACGCAGTATTTT.